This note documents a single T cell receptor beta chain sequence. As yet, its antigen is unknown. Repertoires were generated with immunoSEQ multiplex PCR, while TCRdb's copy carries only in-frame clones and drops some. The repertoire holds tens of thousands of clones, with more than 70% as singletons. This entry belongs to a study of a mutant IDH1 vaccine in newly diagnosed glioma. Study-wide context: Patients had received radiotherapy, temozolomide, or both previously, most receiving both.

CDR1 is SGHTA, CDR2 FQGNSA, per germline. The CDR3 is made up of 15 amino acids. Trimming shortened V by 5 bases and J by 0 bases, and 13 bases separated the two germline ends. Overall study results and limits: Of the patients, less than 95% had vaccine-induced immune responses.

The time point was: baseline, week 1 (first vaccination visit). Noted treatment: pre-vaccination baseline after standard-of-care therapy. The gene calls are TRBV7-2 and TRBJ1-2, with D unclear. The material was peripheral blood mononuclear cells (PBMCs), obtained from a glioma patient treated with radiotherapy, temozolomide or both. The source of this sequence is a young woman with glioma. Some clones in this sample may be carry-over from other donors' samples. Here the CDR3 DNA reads TGTGCCAGCAGCCGAGAGGCCTTCTCTAACTATGGCTACACCTTC. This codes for CASSREAFSNYGYTF.